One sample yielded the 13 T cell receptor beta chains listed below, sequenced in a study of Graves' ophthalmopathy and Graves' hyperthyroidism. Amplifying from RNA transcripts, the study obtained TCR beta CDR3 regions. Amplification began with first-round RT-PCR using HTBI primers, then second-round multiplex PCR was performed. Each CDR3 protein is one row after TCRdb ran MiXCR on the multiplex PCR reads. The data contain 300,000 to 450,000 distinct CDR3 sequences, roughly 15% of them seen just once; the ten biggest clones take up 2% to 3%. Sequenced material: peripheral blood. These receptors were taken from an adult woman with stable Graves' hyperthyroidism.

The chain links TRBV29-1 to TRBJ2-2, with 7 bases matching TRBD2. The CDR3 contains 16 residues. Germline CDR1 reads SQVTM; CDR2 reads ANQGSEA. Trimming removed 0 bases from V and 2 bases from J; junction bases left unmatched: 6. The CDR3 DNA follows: TGCAGCGTTGAAGATCCAGCGGGGAAAAACACCGGGGAGCTGTTTTTT. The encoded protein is CSVEDPAGKNTGELFF.

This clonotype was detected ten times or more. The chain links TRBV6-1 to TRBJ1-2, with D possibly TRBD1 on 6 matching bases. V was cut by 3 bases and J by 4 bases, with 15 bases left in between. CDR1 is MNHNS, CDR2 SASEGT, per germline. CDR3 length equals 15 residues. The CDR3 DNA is TGTGCCAGCAGTGAGGACCCCAGGGGCGGCTATGGCTACACCTTC. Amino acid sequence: CASSEDPRGGYGYTF.

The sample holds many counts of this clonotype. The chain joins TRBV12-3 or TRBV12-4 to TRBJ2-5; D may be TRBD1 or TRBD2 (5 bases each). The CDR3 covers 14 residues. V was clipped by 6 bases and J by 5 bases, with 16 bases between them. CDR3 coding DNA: TGTGCCAGCAGCCCTCGGGATGGGGGTGAGACCCAGTACTTC. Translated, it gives CASSPRDGGETQYF.

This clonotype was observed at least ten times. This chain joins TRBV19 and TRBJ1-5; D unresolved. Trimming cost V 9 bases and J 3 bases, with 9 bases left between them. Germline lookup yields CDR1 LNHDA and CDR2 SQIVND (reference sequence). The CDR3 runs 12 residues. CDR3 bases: TGTGCCAGCAAATCCGACAATCAGCCCCAGCATTTT. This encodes CASKSDNQPQHF.

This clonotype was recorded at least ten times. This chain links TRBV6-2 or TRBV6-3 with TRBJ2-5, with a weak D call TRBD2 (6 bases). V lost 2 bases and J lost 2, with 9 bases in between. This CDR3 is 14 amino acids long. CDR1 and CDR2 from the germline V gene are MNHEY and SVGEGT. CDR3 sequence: CASSYARGQETQYF. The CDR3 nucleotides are TGTGCCAGCAGTTACGCGCGGGGTCAAGAGACCCAGTACTTC.

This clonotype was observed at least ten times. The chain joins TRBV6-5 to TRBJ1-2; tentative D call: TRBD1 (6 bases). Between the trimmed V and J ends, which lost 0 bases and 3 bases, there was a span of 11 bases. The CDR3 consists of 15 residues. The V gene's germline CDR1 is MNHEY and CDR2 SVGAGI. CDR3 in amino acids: CASSYSQGTHYGYTF. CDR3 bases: TGTGCCAGCAGTTACTCTCAGGGGACGCACTATGGCTACACCTTC.

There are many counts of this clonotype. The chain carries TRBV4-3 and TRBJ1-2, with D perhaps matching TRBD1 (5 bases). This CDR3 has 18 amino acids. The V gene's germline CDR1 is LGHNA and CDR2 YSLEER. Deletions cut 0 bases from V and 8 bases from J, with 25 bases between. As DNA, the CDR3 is TGCGCCAGCAGCCAAGACGTTTCCCAGGGTTTGCCCGTGAGGGGCTACACCTTC. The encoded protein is CASSQDVSQGLPVRGYTF.

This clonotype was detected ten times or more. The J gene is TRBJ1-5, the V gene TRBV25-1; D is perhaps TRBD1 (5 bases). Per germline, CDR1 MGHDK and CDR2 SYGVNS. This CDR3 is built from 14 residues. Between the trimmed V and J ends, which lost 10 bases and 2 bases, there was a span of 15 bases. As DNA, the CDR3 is TGTGCCACCAGAAAAGACAGCGGCAATCAGCCCCAGCATTTT. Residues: CATRKDSGNQPQHF.

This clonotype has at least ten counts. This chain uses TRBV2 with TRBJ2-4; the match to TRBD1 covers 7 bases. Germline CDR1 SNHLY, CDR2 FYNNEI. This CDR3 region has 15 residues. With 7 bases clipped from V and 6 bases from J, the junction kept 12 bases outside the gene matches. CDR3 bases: TGTGCCAGCATCCCGAACAGGGGCGGTGGAAACATTCAGTACTTC. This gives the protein CASIPNRGGGNIQYF.

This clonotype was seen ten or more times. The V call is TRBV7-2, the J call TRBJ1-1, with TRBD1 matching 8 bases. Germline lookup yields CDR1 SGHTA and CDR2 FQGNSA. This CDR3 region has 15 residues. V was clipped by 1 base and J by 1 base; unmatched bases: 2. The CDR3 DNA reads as TGTGCCAGCAGCTTAGTTGGGACAGGGAACACTGAAGCTTTCTTT. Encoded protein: CASSLVGTGNTEAFF.

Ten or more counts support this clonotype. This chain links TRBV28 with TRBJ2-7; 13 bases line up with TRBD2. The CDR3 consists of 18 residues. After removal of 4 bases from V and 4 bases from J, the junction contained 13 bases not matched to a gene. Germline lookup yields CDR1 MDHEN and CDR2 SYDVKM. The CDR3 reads CASSSPTALAGGPYEQYF. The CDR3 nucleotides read TGTGCCAGCAGTTCCCCAACCGCACTAGCGGGAGGGCCTTACGAGCAGTACTTC.

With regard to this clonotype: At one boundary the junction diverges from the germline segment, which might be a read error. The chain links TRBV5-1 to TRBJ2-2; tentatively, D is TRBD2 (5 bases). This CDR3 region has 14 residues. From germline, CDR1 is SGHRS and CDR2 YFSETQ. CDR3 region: CVSSLPSNTGELCF. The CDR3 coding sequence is TGCGTCAGCAGCTTGCCTAGTAACACCGGGGAGCTGTGTTTT.

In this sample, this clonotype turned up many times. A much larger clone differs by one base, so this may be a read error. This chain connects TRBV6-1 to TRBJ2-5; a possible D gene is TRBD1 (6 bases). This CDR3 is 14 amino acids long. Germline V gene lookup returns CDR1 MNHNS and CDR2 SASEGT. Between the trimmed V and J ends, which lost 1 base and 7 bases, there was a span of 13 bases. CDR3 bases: TGTGCCAGCAGTGAAGAAACAGGGTGGGGGACCCAGTACTTC. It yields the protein CASSEETGWGTQYF.